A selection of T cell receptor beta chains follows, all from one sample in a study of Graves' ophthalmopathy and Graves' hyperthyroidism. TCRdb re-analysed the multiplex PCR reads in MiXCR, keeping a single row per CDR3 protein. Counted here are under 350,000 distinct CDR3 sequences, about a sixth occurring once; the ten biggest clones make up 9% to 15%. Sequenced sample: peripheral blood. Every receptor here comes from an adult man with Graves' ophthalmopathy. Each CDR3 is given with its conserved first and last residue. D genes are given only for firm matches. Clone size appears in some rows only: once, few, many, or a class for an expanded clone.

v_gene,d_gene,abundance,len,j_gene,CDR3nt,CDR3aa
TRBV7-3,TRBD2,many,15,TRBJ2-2,TGTGCCAGCAGCCCCGGGGGGGCTTTGACCGGGGAGCTGTTTTTT,CASSPGGALTGELFF
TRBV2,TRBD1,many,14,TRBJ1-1,TGTGCCAGCAGTGGGAGGGGGCTTAACACTGAAGCTTTCTTT,CASSGRGLNTEAFF
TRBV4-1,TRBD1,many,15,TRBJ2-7,TGCGCCAGCAGCCAAAAGGACAGGGGGTCCTACGAGCAGTACTTC,CASSQKDRGSYEQYF
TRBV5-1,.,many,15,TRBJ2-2,TGCGCCAGCAGCCCGACAGGAGTCGGACCCGGGGAGCTGTTTTTT,CASSPTGVGPGELFF
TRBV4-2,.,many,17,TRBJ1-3,TGTGCCAGCAGCCTGAGTCCAGGGGCCCTCTCTGGAAACACCATATATTTT,CASSLSPGALSGNTIYF
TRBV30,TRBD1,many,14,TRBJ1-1,TGTGCCTGGAGTCGGACAGGGGGAAACACTGAAGCTTTCTTT,CAWSRTGGNTEAFF
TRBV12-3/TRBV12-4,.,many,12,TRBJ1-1,TGTGCCAGCAGCCGGGGACCTACTGAAGCTTTCTTT,CASSRGPTEAFF
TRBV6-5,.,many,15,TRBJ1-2,TGTGCCAGCATACTGTACGGGACCACTAACTATGGCTACACCTTC,CASILYGTTNYGYTF
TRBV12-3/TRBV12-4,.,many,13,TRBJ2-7,TGTGCCAGCTCCGGGACCCCTCCCTACGAGCAGTACTTC,CASSGTPPYEQYF
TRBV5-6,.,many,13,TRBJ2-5,TGTGCCAGCAGCTTGTCCATTTTGGAGACCCAGTACTTC,CASSLSILETQYF
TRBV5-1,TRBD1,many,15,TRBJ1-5,TGCGCCAGCAGCTTCGGGACAGGGTGGAATCAGCCCCAGCATTTT,CASSFGTGWNQPQHF
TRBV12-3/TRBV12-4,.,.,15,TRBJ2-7,TGTGCCAGCAGTTCCCAGCGGAACAATATCTACGAGCAGTACTTC,CASSSQRNNIYEQYF
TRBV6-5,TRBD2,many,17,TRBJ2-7,TGTGCCAGCAGTTACCTTCCTTCTAGCGGGGGCATATACGAGCAGTACTTC,CASSYLPSSGGIYEQYF
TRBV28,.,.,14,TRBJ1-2,TGTGCCAGCAGTTACGCTGCAGGAGTCTATGGCTACACCTTC,CASSYAAGVYGYTF
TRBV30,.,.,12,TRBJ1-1,TGTGCCTGGAGTCAAAGGGAGGGGGAGCTTTTCTTT,CAWSQREGELFF
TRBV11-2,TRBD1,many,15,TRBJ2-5,TGTGCCAGCAGCTCCCTACAGGGGGCATTAGAGACCCAGTACTTC,CASSSLQGALETQYF
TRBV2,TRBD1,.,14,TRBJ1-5,TGTGCCAGCAGGCGACAGGGCTTCAATCAGCCCCAGCATTTT,CASRRQGFNQPQHF
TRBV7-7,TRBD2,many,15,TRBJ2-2,TGTGCTAGCAGCCAGACTAGCCAAGTCACCGGGGAGCTGTTTTTT,CASSQTSQVTGELFF
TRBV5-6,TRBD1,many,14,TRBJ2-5,TGTGCCAGCAGCTTGGGCGGACAGGGGGAGACCCAGTACTTC,CASSLGGQGETQYF
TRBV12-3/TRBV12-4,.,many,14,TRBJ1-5,TGTGCCAGCAGTTTATGGGGCTTCAATCAGCCCCAGCATTTT,CASSLWGFNQPQHF
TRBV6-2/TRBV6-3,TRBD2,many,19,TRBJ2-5,TGTGCCAGCAGTTACACCTTCCAGGGACTACGGCAGTACCAAGAGACCCAGTACTTC,CASSYTFQGLRQYQETQYF
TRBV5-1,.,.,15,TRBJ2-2,TGCGCCAGCAGGCTGACAGAGACTAACACCGGGGAGCTGTTTTTT,CASRLTETNTGELFF
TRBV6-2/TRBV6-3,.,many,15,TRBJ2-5,TGTGCCAGCAGACCCCTCGAGGGGGGGGGTGAGACCCAGTACTTC,CASRPLEGGGETQYF
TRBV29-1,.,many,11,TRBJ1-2,TGCAGCGTCGAGGCTAACTATGGCTACACCTTC,CSVEANYGYTF
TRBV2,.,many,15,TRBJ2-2,TGTGCCAGCAGTCCTGCGGAGCCATACACCGGGGAGCTGTTTTTT,CASSPAEPYTGELFF
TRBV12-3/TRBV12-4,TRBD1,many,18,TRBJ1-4,TGTGCCAGCAGTTTAGTGGGACAGGGGGCGCGGGGCGGACGAAAACTGTTTTTT,CASSLVGQGARGGRKLFF
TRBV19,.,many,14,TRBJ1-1,TGTGCCAGTAGTACCTTGACAGGGAACACTGAAGCTTTCTTT,CASSTLTGNTEAFF
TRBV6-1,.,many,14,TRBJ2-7,TGTGCCAGCAGTGAACTGGCTTGGGACTACGAGCAGTACTTC,CASSELAWDYEQYF
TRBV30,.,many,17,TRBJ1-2,TGTGCCTGGAGTGCATACCACCTAAACAGGGATTCCTATGGCTACACCTTC,CAWSAYHLNRDSYGYTF
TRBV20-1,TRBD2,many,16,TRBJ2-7,TGCAGTGCTAGAGCCCCTAGCGGGGGGCCTTCCTACGAGCAGTACTTC,CSARAPSGGPSYEQYF
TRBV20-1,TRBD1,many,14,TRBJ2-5,TGCAGTGCTAAGGGGCCAGGACAGGGAGAGACCCAGTACTTC,CSAKGPGQGETQYF
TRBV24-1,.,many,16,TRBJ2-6,TGTGCCACCAGTGACCCTCGGAGGGCTGGGGCCAACGTCCTGACTTTC,CATSDPRRAGANVLTF
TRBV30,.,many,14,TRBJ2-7,TGTGCCTGGAGTGAAACAGGGCTAGGAGAAGAGCAGTACTTC,CAWSETGLGEEQYF
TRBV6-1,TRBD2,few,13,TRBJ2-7,TGTGCCAGCGAGGCGGGGGGGACCTACGAGCAGTACTTC,CASEAGGTYEQYF
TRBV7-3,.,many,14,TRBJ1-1,TGTGCCAGCAGCCTTTATGACAGGAACACTGAAGCTTTCTTT,CASSLYDRNTEAFF
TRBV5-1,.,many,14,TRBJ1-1,TGCGCCAGCAGGGCGGGGCCCGAGAACACTGAAGCTTTCTTT,CASRAGPENTEAFF
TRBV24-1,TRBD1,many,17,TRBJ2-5,TGTGCCACCAGTGACCCCCCGGGACAGATAACTAAAGAGACCCAGTACTTC,CATSDPPGQITKETQYF
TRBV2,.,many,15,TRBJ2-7,TGTGCCAGCAGTGAAGCGCCCGGTTACTCCTACGAGCAGTACTTC,CASSEAPGYSYEQYF
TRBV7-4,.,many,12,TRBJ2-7,TGTGCCAGCAGCTTAGATGGGACTTCACCTTACTTC,CASSLDGTSPYF
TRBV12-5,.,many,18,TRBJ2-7,TGTGCTAGCCCAGTACCGGCGAACACCGCTAGCGCCTCCTACGAGCAGTACTTC,CASPVPANTASASYEQYF
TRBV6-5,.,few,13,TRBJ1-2,TGTGCCAGCAAACGGGGGGGGGGATGTGGCTACACCTTC,CASKRGGGCGYTF
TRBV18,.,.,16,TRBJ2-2,TGTGCCAGCTCACCTCCAGGGGGGATCCACACCGGGGAGCTGTTTTTT,CASSPPGGIHTGELFF
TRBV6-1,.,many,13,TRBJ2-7,TGTGCCAGCGTAAAAGTCGGCACATACGAGCAGTACTTC,CASVKVGTYEQYF
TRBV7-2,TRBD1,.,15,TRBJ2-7,TGTGCCAGCAGCTTTTCGACAGGGACAATTGGCGAGCAGTACTTC,CASSFSTGTIGEQYF
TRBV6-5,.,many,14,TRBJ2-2,TGTGCCAGCAGTTACACAGGGCGCACCGGGGAGCTGTTTTTT,CASSYTGRTGELFF
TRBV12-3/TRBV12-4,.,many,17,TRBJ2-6,TGTGCCAGCAGTTTGAGGACAGTGGGCTCTGGGGCCAACGTCCTGACTTTC,CASSLRTVGSGANVLTF
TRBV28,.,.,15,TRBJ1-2,TGTGCCAGCATGGTTTGGAGAGGGCGGGAGTATGGCTACACCTTC,CASMVWRGREYGYTF
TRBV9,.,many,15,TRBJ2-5,TGTGCCAGCAGCGCTTCCCGTTCCAGGGAAGAGACCCAGTACTTC,CASSASRSREETQYF
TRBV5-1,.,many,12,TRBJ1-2,TGCGCCAGCAGCGTCCAGGGTGCTGGCTACACCTTC,CASSVQGAGYTF
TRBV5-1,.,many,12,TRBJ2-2,TGCGCCAGCAGCTCGAGGGCCGGGGAGCTGTTTTTT,CASSSRAGELFF
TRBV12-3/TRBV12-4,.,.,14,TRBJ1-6,TGTGCCAGCAGTTACCGAGCCGGGAATTCACCCCTCCACTTT,CASSYRAGNSPLHF
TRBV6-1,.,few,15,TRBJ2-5,TGTGCCAGCACCGACCAAGGGGGGTTCCAGGAGACCCAGTACTTC,CASTDQGGFQETQYF
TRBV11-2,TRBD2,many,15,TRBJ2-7,TGTGCCAGCAGCAGACTAGCGGGGGGCCGAGACGAGCAGTACTTC,CASSRLAGGRDEQYF
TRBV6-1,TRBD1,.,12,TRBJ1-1,TGTGCCAGCAGTAAGGGGGCCGCTGAAGCTTTCTTT,CASSKGAAEAFF
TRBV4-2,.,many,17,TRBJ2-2,TGTGCCAGCAGCCAAGATGTCGGCACTGCGAACACCGGGGAGCTGTTTTTT,CASSQDVGTANTGELFF
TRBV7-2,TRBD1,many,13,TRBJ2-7,TGTGCCAGCAGCTCTGACAGGGGAACCGAGCAGTACTTC,CASSSDRGTEQYF